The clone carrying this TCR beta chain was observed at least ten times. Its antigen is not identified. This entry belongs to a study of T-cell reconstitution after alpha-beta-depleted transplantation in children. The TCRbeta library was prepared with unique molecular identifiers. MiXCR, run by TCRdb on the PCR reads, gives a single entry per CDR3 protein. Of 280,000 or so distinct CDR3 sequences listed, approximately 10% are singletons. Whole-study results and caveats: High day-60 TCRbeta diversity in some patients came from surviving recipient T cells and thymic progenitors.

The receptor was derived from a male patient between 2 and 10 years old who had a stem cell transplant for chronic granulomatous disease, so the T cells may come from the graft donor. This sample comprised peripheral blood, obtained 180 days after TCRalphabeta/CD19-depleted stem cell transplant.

CDR3 region: CASSVGDFQETQYF. CDR3 in DNA: TGTGCCAGCAGCGTAGGGGACTTTCAAGAGACCCAGTACTTC. The chain recombines TRBV9 with TRBJ2-5; possible D gene TRBD2, 6 bases. Germline CDR1 and CDR2: SGDLS and YYNGEE. This CDR3 region has 14 residues. With 0 bases removed from V and 2 bases from J, the gap between germline ends came to 8 bases.